These 4 T cell receptor beta chains were sequenced from one sample in a study of cytomegalovirus exposure and HLA in healthy donors. Use of 60 Vbeta and 13 Jbeta primers characterized the PCR. Sequencing was performed with immunoSEQ multiplex PCR; in TCRdb, only in-frame clones are kept and a portion is missing. Seen here are about 140,000 clones, approximately 70% observed once, and the top ten hold around 6.3%. Input material: PBMCs. Receptors were obtained from a woman aged 55-69 years in good health and CMV-seronegative.

The rearrangement links TRBV14 to TRBJ2-1, with 7 nucleotides matching TRBD1. Germline-derived CDR1 and CDR2 are SGHDN and FVKESK. The V gene end was trimmed by 4 bases and the J gene end by 12 bases; junction bases not matched to a gene: 9. The CDR3 spans 13 residues. The CDR3 region has the DNA TGTGCCAGCAGCCGGCCCGGAAGACAGGGGCAGTTCTTC. This gives the protein CASSRPGRQGQFF. The variable domain in full, with the rest retrieved from reference TRBV14 and TRBJ2-1, is EAGVTQFPSHSVIEKGQTVTLRCDPISGHDNLYWYRRVMGKEIKFLLHFVKESKQDESGMPNNRFLAERTGGTYSTLKVQPAELEDSGVYFCASSRPGRQGQFFGPGTRLTVL.

This chain uses TRBV11-2 with TRBJ2-7; 10 positions agree with TRBD2. J gave up 7 bases and V 2 bases, and 2 bases lay outside the gene matches. Germline-derived CDR1 and CDR2 are SGHAT and FQNNGV. This CDR3 has 13 amino acids. The CDR3 is CASSLSGREEQYF. DNA for the CDR3: TGTGCCAGCAGCTTAAGCGGGAGGGAAGAGCAGTACTTC.

The chain has TRBV5-4 and TRBJ2-3; tentative D call: TRBD2 (6 bases). With 3 bases removed from V and 3 bases from J, the gap between germline ends came to 8 bases. Germline values: CDR1 SGHNT, CDR2 YYREEE (reference sequence). This CDR3 spans 13 amino acids. The chain's CDR3 is CASSSSETDTQYF. The CDR3, as DNA: TGTGCCAGCAGCTCTAGCGAAACAGATACGCAGTATTTT.

The rearrangement joins TRBV2 to TRBJ2-3; TRBD1 aligns across 8 bases. The CDR3 extends over 15 amino acids. The V gene end was trimmed by 5 bases and the J gene end by 1 base; junction bases not matched to a gene: 5. Germline-derived CDR1 and CDR2 are SNHLY and FYNNEI. CDR3 DNA: TGTGCCAGCAGTAGACAGGGGATGGGCACAGATACGCAGTATTTT. It translates to CASSRQGMGTDTQYF.